The table lists the clone carrying this T cell receptor beta chain with a few counts. The antigen remains unidentified. The CDR3 regions of TCR beta were amplified from RNA transcripts. TCR CDR3 regions were first amplified by RT-PCR with HTBI primers. From the multiplex PCR reads, TCRdb called clonotypes with MiXCR, one entry per CDR3 protein. The sample carries approximately 600,000 distinct CDR3 sequences, about 17% recorded once. The V gene end was trimmed by 1 base and the J gene end by 1 base; junction bases not matched to a gene: 5. CDR1 is SGHTA, CDR2 FQGNSA, per germline. The CDR3 totals 18 residues. These data originate in a study of T cells in Graves' hyperthyroidism and ophthalmopathy. Exclusion criteria comprised uncontrolled infection, other autoimmune disease, pregnancy or lactation. Each diagnosis was grounded in clinical symptoms, serum thyroxine and TRAb, thyroid ultrasound, and orbital computed tomography.

General study findings and limits: Ophthalmopathy was distinguished from stable hyperthyroidism by 13 V-J signatures. Most expanded thyroid clonotypes above 0.001 also appeared in blood.

The receptor was isolated from a woman in her twenties or thirties with Graves' hyperthyroidism. The chain is built from TRBV7-2 and TRBJ2-7; TRBD2 matches 15 bases. Sequences were obtained from blood. The CDR3 region has the DNA TGTGCCAGCAGCTTAGTCCGGACTAGCGGGAGGGGGTCCTACGAGCAGTACTTC. Translated, it gives CASSLVRTSGRGSYEQYF. Looking up the rest from reference TRBV7-2 and TRBJ2-7 gives the full variable domain: GAGVSQSPSNKVTEKGKDVELRCDPISGHTALYWYRQSLGQGLEFLIYFQGNSAPDKSGLPSDRFSAERTGGSVSTLTIQRTQQEDSAVYLCASSLVRTSGRGSYEQYFGPGTRLTVT.